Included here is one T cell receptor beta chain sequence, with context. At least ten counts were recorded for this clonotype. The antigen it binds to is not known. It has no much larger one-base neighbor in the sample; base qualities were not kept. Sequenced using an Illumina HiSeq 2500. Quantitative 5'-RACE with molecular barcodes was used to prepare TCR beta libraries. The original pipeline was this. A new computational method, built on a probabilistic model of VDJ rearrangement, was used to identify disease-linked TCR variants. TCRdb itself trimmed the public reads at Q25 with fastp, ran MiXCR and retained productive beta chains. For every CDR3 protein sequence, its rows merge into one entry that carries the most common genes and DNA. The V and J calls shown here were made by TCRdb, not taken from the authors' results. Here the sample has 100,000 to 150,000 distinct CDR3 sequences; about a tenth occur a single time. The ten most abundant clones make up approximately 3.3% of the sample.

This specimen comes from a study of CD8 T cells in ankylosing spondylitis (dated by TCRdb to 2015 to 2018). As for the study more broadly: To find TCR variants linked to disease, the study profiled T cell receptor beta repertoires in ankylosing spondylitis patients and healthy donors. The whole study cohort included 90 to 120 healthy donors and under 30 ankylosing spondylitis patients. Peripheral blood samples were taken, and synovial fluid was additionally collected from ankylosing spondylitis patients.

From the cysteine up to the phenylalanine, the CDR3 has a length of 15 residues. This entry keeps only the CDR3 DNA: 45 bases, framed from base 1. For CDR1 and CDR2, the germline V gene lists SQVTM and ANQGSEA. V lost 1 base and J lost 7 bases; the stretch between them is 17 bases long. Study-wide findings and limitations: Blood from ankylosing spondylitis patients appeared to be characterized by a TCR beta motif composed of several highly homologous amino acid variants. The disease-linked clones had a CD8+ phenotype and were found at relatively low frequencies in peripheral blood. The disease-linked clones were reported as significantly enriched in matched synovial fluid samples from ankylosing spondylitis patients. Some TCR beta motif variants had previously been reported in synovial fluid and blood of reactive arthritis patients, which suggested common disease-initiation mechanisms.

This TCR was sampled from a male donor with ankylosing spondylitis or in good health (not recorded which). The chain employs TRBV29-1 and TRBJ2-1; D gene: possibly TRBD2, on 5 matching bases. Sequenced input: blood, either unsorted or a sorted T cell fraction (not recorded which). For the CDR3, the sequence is CSVEGTSSGVNEQFF. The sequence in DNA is TGCAGCGTTGAAGGAACCTCAAGCGGTGTAAATGAGCAGTTCTTC.